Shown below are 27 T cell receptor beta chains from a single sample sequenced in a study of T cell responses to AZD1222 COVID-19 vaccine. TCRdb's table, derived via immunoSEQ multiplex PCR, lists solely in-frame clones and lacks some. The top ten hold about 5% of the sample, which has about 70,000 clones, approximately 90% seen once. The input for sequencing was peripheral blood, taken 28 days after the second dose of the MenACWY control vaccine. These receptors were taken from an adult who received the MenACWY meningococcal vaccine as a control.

The CDR3 is CASRPGCADSSYNSPLHF. The CDR3 region has the DNA TGTGCAAGTCGCCCTGGGTGTGCAGACAGCTCCTATAATTCACCCCTCCACTTT. The V and J genes are TRBV12-2 and TRBJ1-6; no DNA check was done on the table's D call, TRBD1. TRBV12-2 is recorded as a pseudogene. CDR3 size: 18 residues.

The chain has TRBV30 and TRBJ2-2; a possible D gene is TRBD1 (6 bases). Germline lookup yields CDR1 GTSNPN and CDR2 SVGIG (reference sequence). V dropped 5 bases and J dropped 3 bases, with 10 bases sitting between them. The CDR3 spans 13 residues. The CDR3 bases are TGTGCCTGGTCTACAGGGTACACCGGGGAGCTGTTTTTT. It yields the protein CAWSTGYTGELFF.

The CDR3 DNA is TGTGCCAGCAGTCCAAGCGCCCAACCCTACAATGAGCAGTTCTTC. It codes for CASSPSAQPYNEQFF. This rearrangement joins TRBV7-2 to TRBJ2-1; D not resolved. Trimming left V 6 bases short and J 2 bases short, with 14 bases between. The germline V gene has CDR1 SGHTA and CDR2 FQGNSA. The CDR3 consists of 15 residues.

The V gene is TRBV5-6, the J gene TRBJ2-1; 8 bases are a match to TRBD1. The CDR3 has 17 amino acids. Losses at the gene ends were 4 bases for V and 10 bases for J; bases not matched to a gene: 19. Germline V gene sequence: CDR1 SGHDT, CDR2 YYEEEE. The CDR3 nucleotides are TGTGCCAGCAGCCCCATGGTCCGGACAGGGAACCGGGAGGAGCAGTTCTTC. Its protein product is CASSPMVRTGNREEQFF.

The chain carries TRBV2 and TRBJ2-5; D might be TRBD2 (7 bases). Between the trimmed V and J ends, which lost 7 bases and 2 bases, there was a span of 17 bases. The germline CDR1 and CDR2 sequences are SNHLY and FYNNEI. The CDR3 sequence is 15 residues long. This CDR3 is CASKVGRGRQETQYF. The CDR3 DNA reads TGTGCCAGCAAGGTGGGGCGGGGGCGACAAGAGACCCAGTACTTC.

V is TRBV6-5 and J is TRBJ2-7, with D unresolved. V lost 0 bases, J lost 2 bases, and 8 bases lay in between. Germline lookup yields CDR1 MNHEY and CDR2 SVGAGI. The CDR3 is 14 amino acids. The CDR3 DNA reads TGTGCCAGCAGTTACTCGTATACCCCCTACGAGCAGTACTTC. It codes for CASSYSYTPYEQYF.

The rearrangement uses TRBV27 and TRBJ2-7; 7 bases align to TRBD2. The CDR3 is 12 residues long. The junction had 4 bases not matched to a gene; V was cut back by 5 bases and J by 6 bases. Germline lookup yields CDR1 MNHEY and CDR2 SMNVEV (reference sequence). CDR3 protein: CASSGGGGEQYF. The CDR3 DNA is TGTGCCAGCAGTGGGGGGGGTGGCGAGCAGTACTTC.

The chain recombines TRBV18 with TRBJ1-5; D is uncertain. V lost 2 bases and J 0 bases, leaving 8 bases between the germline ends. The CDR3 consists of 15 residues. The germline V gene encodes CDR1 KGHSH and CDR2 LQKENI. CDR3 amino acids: CASSPAGGSNQPQHF. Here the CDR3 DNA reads TGTGCCAGCTCACCAGCTGGAGGTAGCAATCAGCCCCAGCATTTT. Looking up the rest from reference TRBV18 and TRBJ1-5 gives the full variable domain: NAGVMQNPRHLVRRRGQEARLRCSPMKGHSHVYWYRQLPEEGLKFMVYLQKENIIDESGMPKERFSAEFPKEGPSILRIQQVVRGDSAAYFCASSPAGGSNQPQHFGDGTRLSIL.

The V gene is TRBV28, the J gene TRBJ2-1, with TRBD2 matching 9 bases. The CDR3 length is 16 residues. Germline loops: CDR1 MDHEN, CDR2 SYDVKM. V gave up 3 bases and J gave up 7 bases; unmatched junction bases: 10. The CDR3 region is CASSLSGGPAGNEQFF. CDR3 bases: TGTGCCAGCAGTTTGAGCGGGGGGCCCGCGGGTAATGAGCAGTTCTTC.

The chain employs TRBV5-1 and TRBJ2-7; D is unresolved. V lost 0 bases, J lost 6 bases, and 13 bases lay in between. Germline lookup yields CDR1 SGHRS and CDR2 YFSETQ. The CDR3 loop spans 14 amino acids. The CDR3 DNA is TGCGCCAGCAGCTTGGTGTCGAGTGAAGGCGAGCAGTACTTC. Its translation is CASSLVSSEGEQYF.

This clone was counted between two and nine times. This CDR3 is CASSLDPTAGYTF. The CDR3 coding sequence is TGTGCCAGCAGCTTAGACCCCACTGCGGGCTACACCTTC. The gene calls are TRBV7-2 and TRBJ1-2, with no clear D. The length of the CDR3 is 13 residues. V gave up 1 base and J gave up 8 bases, with 11 bases separating them. Germline CDR1 is SGHTA and CDR2 is FQGNSA. Combining the CDR3 with reference TRBV7-2 and TRBJ1-2 gives the whole variable domain GAGVSQSPSNKVTEKGKDVELRCDPISGHTALYWYRQSLGQGLEFLIYFQGNSAPDKSGLPSDRFSAERTGGSVSTLTIQRTQQEDSAVYLCASSLDPTAGYTFGSGTRLTVV.

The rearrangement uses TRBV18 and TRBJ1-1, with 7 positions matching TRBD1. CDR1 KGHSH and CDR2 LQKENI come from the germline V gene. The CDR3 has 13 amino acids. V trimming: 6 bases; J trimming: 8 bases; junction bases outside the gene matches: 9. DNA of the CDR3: TGTGCCAGCTCTCGGATAAAACAGGGGGAAGCTTTCTTT. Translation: CASSRIKQGEAFF.

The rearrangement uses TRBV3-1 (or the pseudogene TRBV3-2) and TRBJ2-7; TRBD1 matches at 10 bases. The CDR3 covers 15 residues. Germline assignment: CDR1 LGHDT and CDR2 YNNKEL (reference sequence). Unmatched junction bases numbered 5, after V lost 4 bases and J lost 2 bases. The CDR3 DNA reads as TGTGCCAGCAGCCCCCTTGGGACAGGGGCCTACGAGCAGTACTTC. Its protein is CASSPLGTGAYEQYF.

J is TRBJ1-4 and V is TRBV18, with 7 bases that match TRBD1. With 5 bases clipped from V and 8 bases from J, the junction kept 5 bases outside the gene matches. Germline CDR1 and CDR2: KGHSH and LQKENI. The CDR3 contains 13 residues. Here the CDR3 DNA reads TGTGCCAGCTCAAGGGACAGAGAGGAAAAACTGTTTTTT. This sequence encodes CASSRDREEKLFF.

Written as DNA, the CDR3 is TGTGCCAGCAGCACACAGGGGGCGGGCTATGGCTACACCTTC. As protein: CASSTQGAGYGYTF. The V call is TRBV3-1 (or the pseudogene TRBV3-2), the J call TRBJ1-2; 9 nucleotides agree with TRBD1. With V trimmed by 5 bases and J by 4 bases, 5 bases remained unmatched. From germline, CDR1 is LGHDT and CDR2 YNNKEL (reference sequence). The CDR3 contains 14 residues.

The CDR3 reads CASSQVFKDTGELFF. CDR3 nucleotide sequence: TGCGCCAGCAGCCAAGTTTTTAAGGACACCGGGGAGCTGTTTTTT. This rearrangement joins TRBV4-1 to TRBJ2-2; no reliable D call. This CDR3 spans 15 amino acids. Germline CDR1 is MGHRA and CDR2 is YSYEKL. V lost 1 base and J 3 bases, leaving 9 bases between the germline ends.

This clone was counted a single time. CDR3 region: CAWSTYYGYTF. The CDR3 DNA sequence: TGTGCCTGGAGCACGTATTATGGCTACACCTTC. The V call is TRBV30, the J call TRBJ1-2; D is uncertain. V shed 3 bases and J shed 5 bases, with 7 bases lying between them. Germline V gene sequence: CDR1 GTSNPN, CDR2 SVGIG (reference sequence). The CDR3 runs 11 residues. The full variable domain, rest sourced from reference TRBV30 and TRBJ1-2, is SQTIHQWPATLVQPVGSPLSLECTVEGTSNPNLYWYRQAAGRGLQLLFYSVGIGQISSEVPQNLSASRPQDRQFILSSKKLLLSDSGFYLCAWSTYYGYTFGSGTRLTVV.

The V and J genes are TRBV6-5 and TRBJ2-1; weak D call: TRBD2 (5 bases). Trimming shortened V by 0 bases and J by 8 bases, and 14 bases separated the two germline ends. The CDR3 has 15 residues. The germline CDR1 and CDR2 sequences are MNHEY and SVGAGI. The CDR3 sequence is CASSYSGGRGYEQFF. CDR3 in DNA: TGTGCCAGCAGTTACTCTGGTGGGAGAGGCTATGAGCAGTTCTTC.

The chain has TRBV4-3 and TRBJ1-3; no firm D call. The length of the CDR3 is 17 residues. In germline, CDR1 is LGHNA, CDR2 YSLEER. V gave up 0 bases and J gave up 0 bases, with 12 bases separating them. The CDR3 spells CASSQEMVGYSGNTIYF. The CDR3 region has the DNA TGCGCCAGCAGCCAAGAGATGGTGGGGTACTCTGGAAACACCATATATTTT.

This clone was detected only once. CDR3 nucleotide sequence: TGTGCCATCTTTCCTAGCGGGGGGGTCGAGCAGTACTTC. Its protein product is CAIFPSGGVEQYF. This rearrangement joins TRBV10-3 to TRBJ2-7; 12 bases line up with TRBD2. CDR3 length: 13 amino acids. V lost 8 bases and J lost 6; bases outside the gene matches: 5. Germline lookup yields CDR1 ENHRY and CDR2 SYGVKD.

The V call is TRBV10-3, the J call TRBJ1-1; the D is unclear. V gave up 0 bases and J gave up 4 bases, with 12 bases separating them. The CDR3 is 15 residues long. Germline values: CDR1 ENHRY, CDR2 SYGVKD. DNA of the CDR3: TGTGCCATCAGTGAGTCGAATGGAGTAGGCACTGAAGCTTTCTTT. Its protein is CAISESNGVGTEAFF.

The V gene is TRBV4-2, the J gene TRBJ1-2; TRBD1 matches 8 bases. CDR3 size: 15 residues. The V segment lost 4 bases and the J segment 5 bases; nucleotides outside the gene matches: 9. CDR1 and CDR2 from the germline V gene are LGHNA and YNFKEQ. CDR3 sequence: CASSPQGGARYGYTF. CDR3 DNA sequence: TGTGCCAGCAGCCCACAGGGGGGGGCACGATATGGCTACACCTTC.

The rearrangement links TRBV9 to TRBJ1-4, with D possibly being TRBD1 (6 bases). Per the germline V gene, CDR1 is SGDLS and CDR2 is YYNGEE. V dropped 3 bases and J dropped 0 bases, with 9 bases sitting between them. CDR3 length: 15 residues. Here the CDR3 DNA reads TGTGCCAGCAGCGGAGGGGGGGCAACTAATGAAAAACTGTTTTTT. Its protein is CASSGGGATNEKLFF.

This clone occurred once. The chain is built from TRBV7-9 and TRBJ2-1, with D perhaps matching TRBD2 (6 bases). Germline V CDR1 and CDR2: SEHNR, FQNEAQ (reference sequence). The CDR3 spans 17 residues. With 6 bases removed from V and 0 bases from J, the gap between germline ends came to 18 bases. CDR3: CASSPRGVGSSYNEQFF. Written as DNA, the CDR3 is TGTGCCAGCAGTCCTAGGGGTGTCGGGAGCTCCTACAATGAGCAGTTCTTC.

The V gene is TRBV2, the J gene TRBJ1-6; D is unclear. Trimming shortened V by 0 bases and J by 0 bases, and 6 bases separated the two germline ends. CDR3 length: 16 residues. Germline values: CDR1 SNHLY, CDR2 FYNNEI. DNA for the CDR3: TGTGCCAGCAGTGAAGCTTCACGCTCCTATAATTCACCCCTCCACTTT. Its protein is CASSEASRSYNSPLHF.

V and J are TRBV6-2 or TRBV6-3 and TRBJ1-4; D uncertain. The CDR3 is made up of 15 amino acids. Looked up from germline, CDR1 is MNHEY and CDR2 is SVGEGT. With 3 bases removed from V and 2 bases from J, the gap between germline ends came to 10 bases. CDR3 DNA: TGTGCCAGCAGTTATGGGATACAGACTAATGAAAAACTGTTTTTT. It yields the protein CASSYGIQTNEKLFF.

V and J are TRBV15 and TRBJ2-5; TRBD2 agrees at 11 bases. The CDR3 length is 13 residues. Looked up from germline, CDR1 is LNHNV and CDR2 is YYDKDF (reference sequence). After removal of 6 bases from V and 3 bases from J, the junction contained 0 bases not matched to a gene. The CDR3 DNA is TGTGCCACCAGGACTAGCGGGGAAGAGACCCAGTACTTC. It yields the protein CATRTSGEETQYF.